This TCR beta chain emerged from a study of cytotoxic CD8 clonotypes in ibrutinib-treated CLL. Notes on this clone: Its antigen is currently unknown.

From germline, CDR1 is SGHTA and CDR2 FQGTGA. The CDR3 has 13 residues. The V end lost 3 bases, the J end lost 7 bases, and 12 bases lay between the germline ends. Depths of 1 in 200,000 to 1 in 1 million T cells were the sequencing target. Clones were read by immunoSEQ multiplex PCR, and TCRdb kept only the in-frame ones, dropping some. The profile shows around 70,000 clones, less than 95% of them singletons. Regarding the study as a whole: At the start, clonality exceeded age-matched healthy donors and followed circulating CD8+ T-cell counts. Few clonotypes were public, and these shrank or held steady under treatment.

The clonotype was recovered from a human donor with chronic lymphocytic leukemia. Sequencing used PBMCs, obtained after 12 months of ibrutinib treatment. The chain links TRBV7-3 to TRBJ1-1; D is possibly TRBD1 (5 bases). The CDR3 DNA is TGTGCCAGCAGCTTGGGGCAAGGGGATGAAGCTTTCTTT. It translates to CASSLGQGDEAFF. Combining the CDR3 with reference TRBV7-3 and TRBJ1-1 gives the whole variable domain GAGVSQTPSNKVTEKGKYVELRCDPISGHTALYWYRQSLGQGPEFLIYFQGTGAADDSGLPNDRFFAVRPEGSVSTLKIQRTERGDSAVYLCASSLGQGDEAFFGQGTRLTVV.